Shown below are 23 T cell receptor beta chains from a single sample sequenced in a study of blood T cells in healthy people across ages. It was with a sample-barcoded 5' primer and a J-beta primer mix that a second PCR of roughly 7 to 12 cycles was run. MiXCR, applied by TCRdb to the 5' RACE reads, yields one record per CDR3 protein. The data contain approximately 1,700,000 distinct CDR3 sequences, 30% to 40% of them singletons. The sequenced sample was blood. Receptor source: a human donor in good health.

This rearrangement joins TRBV5-1 to TRBJ1-2, with D tentatively TRBD1 (5 bases). Germline assignment: CDR1 SGHRS and CDR2 YFSETQ. V was trimmed by 0 bases and J by 0 bases, leaving 12 bases between them. This CDR3 spans 16 amino acids. Here the CDR3 DNA reads TGCGCCAGCAGCTTGGAATCCGGGGCCACTAACTATGGCTACACCTTC. It is translated as CASSLESGATNYGYTF.

The V call is TRBV7-2, the J call TRBJ1-2; D is perhaps TRBD1 (5 bases). The germline V gene has CDR1 SGHTA and CDR2 FQGNSA. The CDR3 contains 18 residues. Trimming pared 2 bases from V and 4 bases from J, leaving 23 bases between. Written as DNA, the CDR3 is TGTGCCAGCAGCTTACCGACAGCGGCCAACAGGTACCCCTATGGCTACACCTTC. It is translated as CASSLPTAANRYPYGYTF. Full variable domain (outside the CDR3, taken from reference TRBV7-2 and TRBJ1-2): GAGVSQSPSNKVTEKGKDVELRCDPISGHTALYWYRQSLGQGLEFLIYFQGNSAPDKSGLPSDRFSAERTGGSVSTLTIQRTQQEDSAVYLCASSLPTAANRYPYGYTFGSGTRLTVV.

The V call is TRBV6-5, the J call TRBJ2-7; the match to TRBD2 covers 8 bases. Germline V gene sequence: CDR1 MNHEY, CDR2 SVGAGI. Trimming removed 8 bases from V and 0 bases from J; junction bases left unmatched: 9. This CDR3 has 15 amino acids. Here the CDR3 DNA reads TGTGCCAGCTCCATGCGGGGGGCTGCCTCCTACGAGCAGTACTTC. As protein: CASSMRGAASYEQYF.

This chain connects TRBV2 to TRBJ1-2, with TRBD1 matching 12 bases. Germline values: CDR1 SNHLY, CDR2 FYNNEI. The J segment lost 8 bases and the V segment lost 6 bases, leaving 10 bases of the junction unmatched. The CDR3 is 15 amino acids. This CDR3 is CASRYRDRGRGGYTF. The CDR3 region has the DNA TGTGCCAGCAGGTACCGGGACAGGGGGCGCGGAGGCTACACCTTC.

The rearrangement uses TRBV18 and TRBJ2-7, with 7 bases lining up with TRBD1. Unmatched junction bases numbered 4, after V lost 3 bases and J lost 2 bases. Per germline, CDR1 KGHSH and CDR2 LQKENI. The CDR3 consists of 14 residues. The DNA of the CDR3 is TGTGCCAGCTCACCGTTGGGACAGCCCTACGAGCAGTACTTC. Protein product: CASSPLGQPYEQYF.

The chain joins TRBV6-2 or TRBV6-3 to TRBJ1-1; TRBD1 is a possible D gene (5 bases). The CDR3 has 12 residues. The ends were cut back, 7 bases at V and 3 bases at J, with 9 bases in the middle. CDR1 and CDR2 (germline): MNHEY, SVGEGT. CDR3 in DNA: TGTGCCAGCACCGAGACAGACACTGAAGCTTTCTTT. Amino acid sequence: CASTETDTEAFF.

This chain links TRBV20-1 with TRBJ1-1; TRBD1 might be the D (6 bases). The germline gives CDR1 DFQATT, CDR2 SNEGSKA (reference sequence). The length of the CDR3 is 13 residues. Trimming pared 6 bases from V and 7 bases from J, leaving 18 bases between. Written as DNA, the CDR3 is TGCAGTGCCACTTTAGGGGGGATCGGTGAAGCTTTCTTT. This codes for CSATLGGIGEAFF.

This clonotype was observed a few times. CDR3 sequence reads: CSVEALGHTEAFF. The CDR3 DNA reads as TGCAGCGTTGAAGCCCTGGGGCACACTGAAGCTTTCTTT. The chain carries TRBV29-1 and TRBJ1-1; a possible D gene is TRBD1 (5 bases). Trimming cost V 1 base and J 3 bases, with 9 bases left between them. CDR3 length: 13 amino acids. Germline loops: CDR1 SQVTM, CDR2 ANQGSEA.

This clonotype was seen only a few times. The J gene is TRBJ2-7, the V gene TRBV6-5; D gene ambiguous. Germline V gene sequence: CDR1 MNHEY, CDR2 SVGAGI. The ends were cut back, 4 bases at V and 5 bases at J, with 27 bases in the middle. The CDR3 contains 18 residues. In nucleotides, the CDR3 is TGTGCCAGCAGTTCCGCGAGCGAACGGCTCGGGTCTTTAAACGAGCAGTACTTC. Its protein product is CASSSASERLGSLNEQYF.

The CDR3 region is CASSLDGGGYIQYF. The CDR3 DNA is TGTGCCAGCAGCTTAGACGGGGGGGGGTACATTCAGTACTTC. The chain links TRBV7-2 to TRBJ2-4; 8 nucleotides line up with TRBD2. CDR3 length: 14 residues. Germline loops: CDR1 SGHTA, CDR2 FQGNSA. V trimming: 1 base; J trimming: 8 bases; junction bases outside the gene matches: 4.

CDR3 loop: CASSSSGENYGYTF. CDR3 sequence (DNA): TGTGCCAGCAGCTCTAGCGGGGAGAACTATGGCTACACCTTC. The gene calls are TRBV7-9 and TRBJ1-2, with D unresolved. This CDR3 comprises 14 residues. V was pared by 4 bases and J by 2 bases, with 11 bases between. Per germline, CDR1 SEHNR and CDR2 FQNEAQ (reference sequence).

This sequence joins TRBV7-2 and TRBJ1-6; D call uncertain. The CDR3 is made up of 15 amino acids. CDR1 is SGHTA and CDR2 is FQGNSA in the germline V gene. The V end lost 2 bases, the J end lost 7 bases, and 12 bases lay between the germline ends. CDR3 sequence: CASSLYAIGNSPLHF. Written as DNA, the CDR3 is TGTGCCAGCAGCTTATACGCGATCGGAAATTCACCCCTCCACTTT.

This sequence joins TRBV7-9 and TRBJ1-4, with D perhaps TRBD1 (6 bases). CDR1 and CDR2 (germline): SEHNR, FQNEAQ (reference sequence). Trimming pared 5 bases from V and 5 bases from J, leaving 12 bases between. The CDR3 has 14 amino acids. The CDR3 DNA reads TGTGCCAGCAGCGCGGGGGCACGGAATGAAAAACTGTTTTTT. Translating gives CASSAGARNEKLFF.

The V gene is TRBV2, the J gene TRBJ1-5, with 9 bases aligning to TRBD1. Unmatched junction bases numbered 7, after V lost 10 bases and J lost 6 bases. The CDR3 contains 13 residues. Germline V lookup: CDR1 SNHLY, CDR2 FYNNEI. The CDR3: CATTWDRVQPQHF. The CDR3 DNA is TGTGCCACCACATGGGACAGGGTTCAGCCCCAGCATTTT. The full variable domain, in which reference TRBV2 and TRBJ1-5 provide the parts outside the CDR3, is EPEVTQTPSHQVTQMGQEVILRCVPISNHLYFYWYRQILGQKVEFLVSFYNNEISEKSEIFDDQFSVERPDGSNFTLKIRSTKLEDSAMYFCATTWDRVQPQHFGDGTRLSIL.

CDR3 in amino acids: CASSLGGGQAGGYTF. The CDR3 bases are TGTGCCAGCAGTTTAGGTGGGGGACAGGCTGGAGGCTACACCTTC. This sequence joins TRBV12-3 or TRBV12-4 and TRBJ1-2; TRBD1 matches 8 bases. The CDR3 runs to 15 residues. The trim removed 1 base at V and 8 bases at J, leaving 9 bases unmatched.

The J gene is TRBJ1-2, the V gene TRBV7-2; TRBD1 agrees at 7 bases. Germline CDR1 and CDR2: SGHTA and FQGNSA. This CDR3 comprises 15 residues. Trimming at V came to 7 bases and at J to 1 base, leaving 9 bases not matched to a gene. DNA for the CDR3: TGTGCCAGCACACTAAGACAGGGCGATAACTATGGCTACACCTTC. Amino acid sequence: CASTLRQGDNYGYTF.

V is TRBV15 and J is TRBJ2-1, with D perhaps TRBD2 (7 bases). The CDR3 totals 16 residues. Germline CDR1 and CDR2: LNHNV and YYDKDF (reference sequence). Between the trimmed V and J ends, which lost 3 bases and 5 bases, there was a span of 17 bases. Here the CDR3 DNA reads TGTGCCACCAGCAGCCGGGGGGCTCAAAGGAACAATGAGCAGTTCTTC. Protein product: CATSSRGAQRNNEQFF.

CDR3 sequence (DNA): TGTGCCATCAGTGAGTCGCAGGGGGACTATGGCTACACCTTC. It codes for CAISESQGDYGYTF. The chain employs TRBV10-3 and TRBJ1-2; 7 positions match TRBD1. CDR3 length equals 14 residues. Germline V CDR1 and CDR2: ENHRY, SYGVKD. V trimming: 0 bases; J trimming: 3 bases; junction bases outside the gene matches: 1.

The V and J genes are TRBV29-1 and TRBJ1-2; D is perhaps TRBD1 (5 bases). V was clipped by 4 bases and J by 7 bases, with 13 bases between them. The CDR3 has 12 residues. In germline, CDR1 is SQVTM, CDR2 ANQGSEA. CDR3 protein: CSVVSQGRGYTF. The CDR3 region has the DNA TGCAGCGTTGTATCGCAGGGTCGTGGCTACACCTTC.

The rearrangement joins TRBV6-1 to TRBJ2-4; D not certain. Deletions cut 1 base from V and 13 bases from J, with 8 bases between. Germline V CDR1 and CDR2: MNHNS, SASEGT. This CDR3 contains 11 residues. CDR3: CASSEVVGQYF. The CDR3 region has the DNA TGTGCCAGCAGTGAAGTGGTAGGCCAGTACTTC.

Remarks on this clonotype: The junction does not match germline at one end; this may be a read error. This chain joins TRBV4-3 and TRBJ2-6; possibly TRBD2 for D (7 bases). The germline V gene has CDR1 LGHNA and CDR2 YSLEER. CDR3 size: 17 residues. CDR3 sequence: CASSQEGGQAGANVPTF. In nucleotides, the CDR3 is TGCGCCAGCAGCCAAGAGGGGGGGCAGGCTGGGGCCAACGTCCCGACTTTC.

With respect to this clonotype: The junction departs from the called germline gene at one end, perhaps through a read error. The chain carries TRBV27 and TRBJ2-1; 11 bases match TRBD2. Germline V CDR1 and CDR2: MNHEY, SMNVEV (reference sequence). The length of the CDR3 is 16 residues. DNA of the CDR3: TGTGCCAGCAGTCCCCGACTAGCGGGACAGGGCAATGGGCAGTTCTTC. Its protein is CASSPRLAGQGNGQFF.

This clonotype was observed a handful of times. The junction and the germline gene differ at one end; a read error may be behind it. V is TRBV19 and J is TRBJ2-5; the match to TRBD2 covers 8 bases. Germline V gene lookup returns CDR1 LNHDA and CDR2 SQIVND (reference sequence). CDR3 length equals 14 residues. CDR3 protein: CASSPIGGAGEQYF. CDR3 nucleotides: TGTGCCAGTAGCCCTATCGGGGGGGCTGGGGAGCAGTACTTT.